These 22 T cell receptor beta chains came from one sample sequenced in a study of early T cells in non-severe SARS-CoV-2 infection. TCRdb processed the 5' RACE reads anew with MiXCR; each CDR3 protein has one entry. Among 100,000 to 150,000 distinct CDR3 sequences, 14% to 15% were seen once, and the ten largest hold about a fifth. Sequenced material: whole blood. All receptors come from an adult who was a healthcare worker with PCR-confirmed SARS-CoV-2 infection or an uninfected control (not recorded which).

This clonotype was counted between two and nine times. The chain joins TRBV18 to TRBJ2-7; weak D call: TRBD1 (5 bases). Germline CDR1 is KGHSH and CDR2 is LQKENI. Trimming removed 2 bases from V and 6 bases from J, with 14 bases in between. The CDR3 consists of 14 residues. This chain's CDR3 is CASSPGATSTEQYF. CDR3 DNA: TGTGCCAGCTCACCAGGGGCTACCAGCACCGAGCAGTACTTC.

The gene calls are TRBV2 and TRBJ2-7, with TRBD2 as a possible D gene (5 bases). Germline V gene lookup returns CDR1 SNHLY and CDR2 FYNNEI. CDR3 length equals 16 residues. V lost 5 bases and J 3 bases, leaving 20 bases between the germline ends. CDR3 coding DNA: TGTGCCAGCAGTACCACTCCCGGGGAGAGAGACTACGAGCAGTACTTC. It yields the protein CASSTTPGERDYEQYF.

CDR3 amino acids: CASSSPRQRNTGELFF. The CDR3 nucleotides read TGTGCCAGTAGTAGTCCCCGGCAGAGGAACACCGGGGAGCTGTTTTTT. J is TRBJ2-2 and V is TRBV19; no definite D call. CDR1 LNHDA and CDR2 SQIVND come from the germline V gene (reference sequence). Trimming removed 4 bases at V and 1 base at J, with 13 bases between. The length of the CDR3 is 16 residues.

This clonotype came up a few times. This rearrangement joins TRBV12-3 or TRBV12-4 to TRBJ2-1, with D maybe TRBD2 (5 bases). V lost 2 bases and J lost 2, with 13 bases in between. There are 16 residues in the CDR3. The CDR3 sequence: CASSLPTRGTYNEQFF. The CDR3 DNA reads TGTGCCAGCAGTTTACCGACCCGAGGGACCTACAATGAGCAGTTCTTC.

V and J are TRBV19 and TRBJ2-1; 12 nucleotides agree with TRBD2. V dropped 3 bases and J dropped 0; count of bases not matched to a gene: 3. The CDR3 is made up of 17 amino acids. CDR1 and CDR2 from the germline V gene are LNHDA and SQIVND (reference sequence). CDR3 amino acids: CASSILAGGSSYNEQFF. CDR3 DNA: TGTGCCAGTAGTATCCTAGCGGGGGGGAGCTCCTACAATGAGCAGTTCTTC. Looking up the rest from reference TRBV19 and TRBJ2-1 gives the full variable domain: DGGITQSPKYLFRKEGQNVTLSCEQNLNHDAMYWYRQDPGQGLRLIYYSQIVNDFQKGDIAEGYSVSREKKESFPLTVTSAQKNPTAFYLCASSILAGGSSYNEQFFGPGTRLTVL.

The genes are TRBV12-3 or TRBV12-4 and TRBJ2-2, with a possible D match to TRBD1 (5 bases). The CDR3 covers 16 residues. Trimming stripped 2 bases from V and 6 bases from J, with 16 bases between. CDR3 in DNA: TGTGCCAGCAGTTTAAGACAGATACTCAATGCCGGGGAGCTGTTTTTT. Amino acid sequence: CASSLRQILNAGELFF.

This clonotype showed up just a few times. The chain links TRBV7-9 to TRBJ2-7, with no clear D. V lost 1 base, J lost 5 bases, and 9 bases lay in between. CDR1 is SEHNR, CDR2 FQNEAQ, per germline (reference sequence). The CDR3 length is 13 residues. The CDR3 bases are TGTGCCAGCAGCTTAGAGAACACTGACGAGCAGTACTTC. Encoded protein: CASSLENTDEQYF. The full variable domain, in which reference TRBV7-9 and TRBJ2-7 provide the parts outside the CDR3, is DTGVSQNPRHKITKRGQNVTFRCDPISEHNRLYWYRQTLGQGPEFLTYFQNEAQLEKSRLLSDRFSAERPKGSFSTLEIQRTEQGDSAMYLCASSLENTDEQYFGPGTRLTVT.

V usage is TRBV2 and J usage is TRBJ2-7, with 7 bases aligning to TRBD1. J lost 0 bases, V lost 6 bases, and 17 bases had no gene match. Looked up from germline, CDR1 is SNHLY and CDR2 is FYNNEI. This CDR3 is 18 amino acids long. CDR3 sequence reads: CASRGSIRTGRNSYEQYF. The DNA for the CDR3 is TGTGCCAGCAGGGGATCAATAAGGACAGGACGGAACTCCTACGAGCAGTACTTC. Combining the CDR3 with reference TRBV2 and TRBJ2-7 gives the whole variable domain EPEVTQTPSHQVTQMGQEVILRCVPISNHLYFYWYRQILGQKVEFLVSFYNNEISEKSEIFDDQFSVERPDGSNFTLKIRSTKLEDSAMYFCASRGSIRTGRNSYEQYFGPGTRLTVT.

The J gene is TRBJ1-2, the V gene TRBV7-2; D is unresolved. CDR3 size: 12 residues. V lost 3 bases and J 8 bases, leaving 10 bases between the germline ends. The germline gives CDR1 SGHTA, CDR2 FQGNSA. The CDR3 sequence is CASSFDRQGYTF. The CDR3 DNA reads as TGTGCCAGCAGCTTTGACCGGCAAGGCTACACCTTC.

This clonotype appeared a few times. CDR3 protein: CASSTDLGRVETQYF. DNA for the CDR3: TGTGCCAGCAGTACCGACTTGGGGCGTGTGGAGACCCAGTACTTC. The gene calls are TRBV6-2 or TRBV6-3 and TRBJ2-5, with D perhaps TRBD1 (5 bases). The germline V gene has CDR1 MNHEY and CDR2 SVGEGT. The V gene lost 5 bases and the J gene lost 5 bases, with 18 bases spanning the gap. CDR3 size: 15 residues.

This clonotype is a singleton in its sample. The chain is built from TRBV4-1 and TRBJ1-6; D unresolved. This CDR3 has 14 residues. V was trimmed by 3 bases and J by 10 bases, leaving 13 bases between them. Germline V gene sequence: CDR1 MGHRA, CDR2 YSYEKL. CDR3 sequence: CASSQEGLRSPLHF. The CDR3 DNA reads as TGCGCCAGCAGCCAGGAGGGCCTGAGGTCACCCCTCCACTTT.

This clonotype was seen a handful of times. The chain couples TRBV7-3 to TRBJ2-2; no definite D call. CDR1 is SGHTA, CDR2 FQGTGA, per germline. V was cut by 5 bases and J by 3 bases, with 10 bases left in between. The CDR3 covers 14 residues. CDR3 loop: CASSKHGDTGELFF. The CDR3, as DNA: TGTGCCAGCAGCAAACATGGGGACACCGGGGAGCTGTTTTTT.

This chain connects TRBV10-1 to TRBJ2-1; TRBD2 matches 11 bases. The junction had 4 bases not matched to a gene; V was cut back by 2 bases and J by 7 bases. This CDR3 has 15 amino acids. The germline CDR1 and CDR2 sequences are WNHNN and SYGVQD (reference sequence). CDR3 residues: CASSEGSGGDNEQFF. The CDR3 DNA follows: TGCGCCAGCAGTGAGGGTAGCGGGGGGGATAATGAGCAGTTCTTC.

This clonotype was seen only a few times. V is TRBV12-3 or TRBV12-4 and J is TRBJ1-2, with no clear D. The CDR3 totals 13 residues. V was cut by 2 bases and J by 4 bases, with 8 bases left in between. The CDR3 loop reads CASSLREGYGYTF. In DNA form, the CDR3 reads TGTGCCAGCAGTTTAAGAGAGGGCTATGGCTACACCTTC.

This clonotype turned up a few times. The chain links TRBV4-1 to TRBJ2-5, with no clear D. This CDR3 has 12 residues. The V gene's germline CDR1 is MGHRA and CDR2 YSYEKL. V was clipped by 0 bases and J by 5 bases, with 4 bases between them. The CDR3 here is CASSQDRETQYF. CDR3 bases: TGCGCCAGCAGCCAAGATCGGGAGACCCAGTACTTC.

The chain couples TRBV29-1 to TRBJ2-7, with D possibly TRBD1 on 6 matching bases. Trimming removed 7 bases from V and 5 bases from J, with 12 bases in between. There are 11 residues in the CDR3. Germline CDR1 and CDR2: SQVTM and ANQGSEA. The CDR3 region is CSAGQKDEQYF. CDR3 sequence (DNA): TGCAGCGCTGGACAGAAGGACGAGCAGTACTTC.

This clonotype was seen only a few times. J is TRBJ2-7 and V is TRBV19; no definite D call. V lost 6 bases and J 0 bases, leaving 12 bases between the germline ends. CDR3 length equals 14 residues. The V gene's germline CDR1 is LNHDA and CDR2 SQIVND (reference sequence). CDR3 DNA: TGTGCCAGTAGAGATATTCGGAGCTCCTACGAGCAGTACTTC. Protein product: CASRDIRSSYEQYF.

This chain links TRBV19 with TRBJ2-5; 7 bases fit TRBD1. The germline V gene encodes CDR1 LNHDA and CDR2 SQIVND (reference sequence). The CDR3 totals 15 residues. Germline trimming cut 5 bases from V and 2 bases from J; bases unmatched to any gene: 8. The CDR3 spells CASSLRQGQQETQYF. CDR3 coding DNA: TGTGCCAGTAGTCTCCGACAGGGACAACAAGAGACCCAGTACTTC. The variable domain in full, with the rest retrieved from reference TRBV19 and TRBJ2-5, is DGGITQSPKYLFRKEGQNVTLSCEQNLNHDAMYWYRQDPGQGLRLIYYSQIVNDFQKGDIAEGYSVSREKKESFPLTVTSAQKNPTAFYLCASSLRQGQQETQYFGPGTRLLVL.

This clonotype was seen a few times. The CDR3, as DNA: TGTGCCAGCAGCCAAGATCCCGCTGTGAAAGACTACGAGCAGTACTTC. This gives the protein CASSQDPAVKDYEQYF. This chain joins TRBV3-1 and TRBJ2-7, with D unclear. Germline loops: CDR1 LGHDT, CDR2 YNNKEL (reference sequence). The CDR3 extends over 16 amino acids. The ends were cut back, 0 bases at V and 3 bases at J, with 15 bases in the middle.

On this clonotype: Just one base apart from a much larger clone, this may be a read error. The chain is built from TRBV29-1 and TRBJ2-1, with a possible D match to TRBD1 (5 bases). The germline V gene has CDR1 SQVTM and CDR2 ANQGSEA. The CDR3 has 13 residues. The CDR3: CSAQRGTGNEQIF. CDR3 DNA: TGCAGCGCACAAAGGGGCACGGGCAATGAGCAGATCTTC.

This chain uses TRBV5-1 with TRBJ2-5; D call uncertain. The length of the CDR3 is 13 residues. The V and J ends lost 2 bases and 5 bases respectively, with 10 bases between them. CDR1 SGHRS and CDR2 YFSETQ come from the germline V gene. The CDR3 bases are TGCGCCAGCAGCTTCACCCCGAGGGAGACCCAGTACTTC. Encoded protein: CASSFTPRETQYF.

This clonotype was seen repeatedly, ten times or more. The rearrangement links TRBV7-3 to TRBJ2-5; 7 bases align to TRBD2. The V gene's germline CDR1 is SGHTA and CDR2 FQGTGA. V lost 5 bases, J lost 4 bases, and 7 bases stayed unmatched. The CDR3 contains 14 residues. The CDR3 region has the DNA TGTGCCAGCAGCCCCGATCCGGGAGGAGAGACCCAGTACTTC. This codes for CASSPDPGGETQYF.